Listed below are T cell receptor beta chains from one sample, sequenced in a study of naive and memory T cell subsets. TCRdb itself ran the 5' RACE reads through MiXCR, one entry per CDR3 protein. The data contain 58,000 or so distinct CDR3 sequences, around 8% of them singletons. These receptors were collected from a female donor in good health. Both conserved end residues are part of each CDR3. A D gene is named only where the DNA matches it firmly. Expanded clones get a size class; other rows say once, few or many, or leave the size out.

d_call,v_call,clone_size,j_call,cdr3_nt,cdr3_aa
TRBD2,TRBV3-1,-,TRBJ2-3,TGTGCCAGCAGCCAATCTCGGACTAGCGGGGGGGTTACTAAACCAGATACGCAGTATTTT,CASSQSRTSGGVTKPDTQYF
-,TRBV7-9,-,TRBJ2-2,TGTGCCAGCAGCGCGGTCGGCCCAGAGAGCGGGGAGCTGTTTTTT,CASSAVGPESGELFF
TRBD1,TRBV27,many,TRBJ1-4,TGTGCCAGCAGTGCGGGACAGAGTAATGAAAAACTGTTTTTT,CASSAGQSNEKLFF
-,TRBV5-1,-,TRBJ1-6,TGCGCCAGCAGCCCAGGGCTCACGGGGAATTCACCCCTCCACTTT,CASSPGLTGNSPLHF
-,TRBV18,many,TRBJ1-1,TGTGCCAGCTCACCACCATCGGCAGGGAACACTGAAGCTTTCTTT,CASSPPSAGNTEAFF
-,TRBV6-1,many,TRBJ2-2,TGTGCCAGCAGCCGGGACCCCAACACCGGGGAGCTGTTTTTT,CASSRDPNTGELFF
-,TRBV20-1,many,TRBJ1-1,TGCAGTGCTAGCGTACGGAACACTGAAGCTTTCTTT,CSASVRNTEAFF
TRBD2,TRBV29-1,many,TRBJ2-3,TGCAGCGTTGCCGCTAGCGGGGGGCCAGATACGCAGTATTTT,CSVAASGGPDTQYF
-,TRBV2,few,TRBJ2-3,TGTGCCACCTTGGACCGGGGGGCCTACACAGATACGCAGTATTTT,CATLDRGAYTDTQYF
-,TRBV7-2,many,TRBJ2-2,TGTGCCAGCAGCTTAGTAAGAGAGACCGGGGAGCTGTTTTTT,CASSLVRETGELFF
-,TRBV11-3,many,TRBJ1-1,TGTGCCAGCAGCTCCGGGGTGCTCACTGAAGCTTTCTTT,CASSSGVLTEAFF
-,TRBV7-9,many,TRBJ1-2,TGTGCCAGCAGGTCCCCAGCTAACTATGGCTACACCTTC,CASRSPANYGYTF
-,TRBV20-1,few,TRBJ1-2,TGCAGTGCCAAAGAGACTCTACAGAACTATGGCTACACCTTC,CSAKETLQNYGYTF
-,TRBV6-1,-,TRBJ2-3,TGTGCCAGCAGTGAAAGGCAGCTGCCAGATACGCAGTATTTT,CASSERQLPDTQYF
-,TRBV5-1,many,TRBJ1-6,TGCGCCAGCAGCCCCGACGGCGGTGGTGGGTCACCCCTCCACTTT,CASSPDGGGGSPLHF
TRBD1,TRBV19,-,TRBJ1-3,TGTGCCAGTAGTGCCCGGGACAGGGGAGGAGGAAACACCATATATTTT,CASSARDRGGGNTIYF
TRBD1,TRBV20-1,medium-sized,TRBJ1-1,TGCAGTGCTCCCTACTTGCAGGGGGGTCTTGAAGCTTTCTTT,CSAPYLQGGLEAFF
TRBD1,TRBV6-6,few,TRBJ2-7,TGTGCCAGCAGTACCGGACAGGGGGCATACGAGCAGTACTTC,CASSTGQGAYEQYF
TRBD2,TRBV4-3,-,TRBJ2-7,TGCGCCAGCAGCCAAGATTTAGCGGGGCCTACCTACGAGCAGTACTTC,CASSQDLAGPTYEQYF
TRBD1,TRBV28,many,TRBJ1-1,TGTGCCAGCAGACTCGACAGGGGTGGGGCTTTCTTT,CASRLDRGGAFF
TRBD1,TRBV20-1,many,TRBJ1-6,TGCAGTGCCCTACAGGGGACGAGGGATTCACCCCTCCACTTT,CSALQGTRDSPLHF
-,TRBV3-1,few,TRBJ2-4,TGTGCCAGCAGCCAGGACCCAAATGAAAACATTCAGTACTTC,CASSQDPNENIQYF
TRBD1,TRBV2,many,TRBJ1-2,TGTGCCAGCAGGGGGACAGGCGCTATTTATGGCTACACCTTC,CASRGTGAIYGYTF
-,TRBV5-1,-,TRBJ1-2,TGCGCCAGCTCGAGTCAGGGATTTGTTGGCGACACCTTC,CASSSQGFVGDTF
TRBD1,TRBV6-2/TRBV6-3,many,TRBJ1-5,TGTGCCAGCGGACAGGGCATAAATCAGCCCCAGCATTTT,CASGQGINQPQHF
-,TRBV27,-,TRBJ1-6,TGTGCCAGCAGGGCGGGTGGGGGTTCACCCCTCCACTTT,CASRAGGGSPLHF
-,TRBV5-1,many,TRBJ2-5,TGCGCCAGCAGCCAAAACCCCAGGGGAGAGACCCAGTACTTC,CASSQNPRGETQYF
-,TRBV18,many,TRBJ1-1,TGTGCCAGCTCACCCCCGGTGAACACTGAAGCTTTCTTT,CASSPPVNTEAFF
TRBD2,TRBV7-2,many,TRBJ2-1,TGTGCCAGCAGCTTGGGACTAGCCCGGAATGAGCAGTTCTTC,CASSLGLARNEQFF
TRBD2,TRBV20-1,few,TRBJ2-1,TGCAGTGCTAGCTCCGGGGGGGTTTACAATGAGCAGTTCTTC,CSASSGGVYNEQFF
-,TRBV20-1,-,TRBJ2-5,TGCAGTGCTTCGAATCAAGAGACCCAGTACTTC,CSASNQETQYF
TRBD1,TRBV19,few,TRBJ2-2,TGTGCCAGTGACAGGGGGGGGCAAGGGCGGCGGGAGCTGTTTTTT,CASDRGGQGRRELFF
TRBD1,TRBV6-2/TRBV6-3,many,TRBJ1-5,TGTGCCAGCAGTTACGGGACAGGAAACGCCTGGCAGCCCCAGCATTTT,CASSYGTGNAWQPQHF
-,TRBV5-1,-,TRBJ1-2,TGCGCCAGCAGCTTGCTGGGGTCGGCGTATGGCTACACCTTC,CASSLLGSAYGYTF
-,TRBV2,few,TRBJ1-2,TGTGCCAGCAGTGTGACAGACTATGGCTACACCTTC,CASSVTDYGYTF
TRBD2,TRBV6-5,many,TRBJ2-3,TGTGCCAGCAGTTACGGGACTAGCGGGGGGGCCGATACGCAGTATTTT,CASSYGTSGGADTQYF
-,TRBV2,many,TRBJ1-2,TGTGCCAGCAGTGTATGGGGAGGACGAGATGGCTACACCTTC,CASSVWGGRDGYTF
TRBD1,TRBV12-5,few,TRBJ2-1,TGTGCTAGTGGGGGACAGGGTACCTACAATGAGCAGTTCTTC,CASGGQGTYNEQFF
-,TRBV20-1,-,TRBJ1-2,TGCAGTGCTAGAGCCCGGGGAGGGGGTTTAGGTGGCTACACCTTC,CSARARGGGLGGYTF